Described below is a single T cell receptor (beta chain) sequence and its context. What it recognizes is unknown. This record comes from a study of T cell clonotyping in hematopoietic cell transplantation. General observations from the study: Graft donor and pretransplant recipient Inverse Simpson Index values predicted broader posttransplant TCR diversity.

Here immunoSEQ multiplex PCR was the method, and the copy in TCRdb shows in-frame clones only, minus some. Found here are roughly 40,000 clones, about 95% of them singletons; the top ten hold around 0.81%. Per germline, CDR1 SGHVS and CDR2 FNYEAQ. Trimming pared 5 bases from V and 4 bases from J, leaving 15 bases between. The CDR3 extends over 15 amino acids. This receptor was identified in a woman between 45 and 65 years old in good health. Some clones in this sample may be carry-over from other donors' samples. The sample comprised peripheral blood mononuclear cells. This chain links TRBV7-6 with TRBJ1-3; possible D gene TRBD1, 5 bases. CDR3 protein: CASSIQGRSGNTIYF. The CDR3 region has the DNA TGTGCCAGCAGCATTCAGGGAAGATCAGGAAACACCATATATTTT. The full variable domain, its missing parts supplied by reference TRBV7-6 and TRBJ1-3, is GAGVSQSPRYKVTKRGQDVALRCDPISGHVSLYWYRQALGQGPEFLTYFNYEAQQDKSGLPNDRFSAERPEGSISTLTIQRTEQRDSAMYRCASSIQGRSGNTIYFGEGSWLTVV.